Below, 15 T cell receptor beta chains from the same sample are listed, as sequenced in a study of T cells in Graves' hyperthyroidism and ophthalmopathy. Amplified TCR beta CDR3 regions derived from RNA transcripts. HTBI primers were used for first-round RT-PCR of the TCR CDR3. MiXCR, applied by TCRdb to the multiplex PCR reads, yields one record per CDR3 protein. The sample carries around 700,000 distinct CDR3 sequences, under 45% recorded once. Sequenced material: blood. These receptors came from a woman in her 40s with Graves' hyperthyroidism.

This sequence joins TRBV3-1 and TRBJ2-5, with D tentatively TRBD1 (6 bases). The length of the CDR3 is 14 residues. V lost 0 bases, J lost 4 bases, and 9 bases lay in between. Germline V CDR1 and CDR2: LGHDT, YNNKEL (reference sequence). Written as DNA, the CDR3 is TGTGCCAGCAGCCAAGATGGGACACCAGAGACCCAGTACTTC. Encoded protein: CASSQDGTPETQYF.

This clonotype was seen more than once but under ten times. The chain has TRBV7-9 and TRBJ1-2; 7 bases map to TRBD1. Germline V gene sequence: CDR1 SEHNR, CDR2 FQNEAQ (reference sequence). The CDR3 sequence is 15 residues long. Trimming removed 5 bases from V and 7 bases from J; junction bases left unmatched: 13. CDR3 bases: TGTGCCAGCAGCCGCACAGGGGCAACCCCTCTTGGCTACACCTTC. Amino acid sequence: CASSRTGATPLGYTF.

Ten or more counts support this clonotype. The genes are TRBV7-9 and TRBJ2-7, with D tentatively TRBD1 or TRBD2 (5 bases each). The germline CDR1 and CDR2 sequences are SEHNR and FQNEAQ (reference sequence). Trimming removed 1 base from V and 7 bases from J, with 11 bases in between. This CDR3 spans 13 amino acids. In DNA, the CDR3 is TGTGCCAGCAGCTTAGGGGGGATTAGGGAGCAGTACTTC. This translates into CASSLGGIREQYF.

Notes on this clonotype: The junction does not match germline at one end; this may be a read error. The chain is built from TRBV7-9 and TRBJ1-2, with 8 bases lining up with TRBD1. This CDR3 comprises 13 residues. From germline, CDR1 is SEHNR and CDR2 FQNEAQ (reference sequence). The CDR3 DNA reads as TGCGCCAGCAGCCTGACAGGGGAGAATGGCTACACCTTC. Translation: CASSLTGENGYTF.

At least ten counts were recorded for this clonotype. V gene TRBV7-9 combines with J gene TRBJ2-2; the D gene is possibly TRBD2 (6 bases). The CDR3 is 13 residues long. In germline, CDR1 is SEHNR, CDR2 FQNEAQ (reference sequence). V shed 4 bases and J shed 6 bases, with 9 bases lying between them. The CDR3: CASSYSGPGELFF. The DNA for the CDR3 is TGTGCCAGCAGCTATAGCGGACCCGGGGAGCTGTTTTTT.

This clonotype appeared many times. The chain has TRBV9 and TRBJ1-6, with D unresolved. V was cut by 1 base and J by 8 bases, with 10 bases left in between. Germline V gives CDR1 SGDLS, CDR2 YYNGEE. The CDR3 extends over 14 amino acids. The chain's CDR3 is CASSVLQGDSPLHF. CDR3 nucleotides: TGTGCCAGCAGCGTACTCCAAGGAGATTCACCCCTCCACTTT. Full variable domain (outside the CDR3, taken from reference TRBV9 and TRBJ1-6): DSGVTQTPKHLITATGQRVTLRCSPRSGDLSVYWYQQSLDQGLQFLIQYYNGEERAKGNILERFSAQQFPDLHSELNLSSLELGDSALYFCASSVLQGDSPLHFGNGTRLTVT.

This clonotype was recorded many times. The chain carries TRBV12-3 or TRBV12-4 and TRBJ2-5, with a tentative D call TRBD2 (5 bases). The CDR3 sequence is 14 residues long. The V and J ends lost 6 bases and 3 bases respectively, with 14 bases between them. For the CDR3, the DNA is TGTGCCAGCAGCTCCAGGAGGTGGGAAGAGACCCAGTACTTC. It yields the protein CASSSRRWEETQYF.

In this sample, this clonotype turned up many times. The chain couples TRBV7-9 to TRBJ2-2, with 8 bases that match TRBD2. V lost 5 bases, J lost 10 bases, and 12 bases stayed unmatched. CDR1 and CDR2 (germline): SEHNR, FQNEAQ (reference sequence). The CDR3 extends over 15 amino acids. Here the CDR3 reads CASSPQTGGPVELFF. The DNA of the CDR3 is TGTGCCAGCAGCCCTCAAACGGGAGGGCCAGTGGAGCTGTTTTTT. The complete variable domain, with remaining parts taken from reference TRBV7-9 and TRBJ2-2, reads DTGVSQNPRHKITKRGQNVTFRCDPISEHNRLYWYRQTLGQGPEFLTYFQNEAQLEKSRLLSDRFSAERPKGSFSTLEIQRTEQGDSAMYLCASSPQTGGPVELFFGEGSRLTVL.

There are many counts of this clonotype. The V gene is TRBV7-8, the J gene TRBJ1-1; the D is unclear. The germline CDR1 and CDR2 sequences are SGHVS and FQNEAQ. The length of the CDR3 is 12 residues. Trimming left V 5 bases short and J 8 bases short, with 12 bases between. The CDR3 region is CASSRVGAEAFF. Written as DNA, the CDR3 is TGTGCCAGCAGCCGGGTCGGAGCCGAAGCTTTCTTT.

V usage is TRBV15 and J usage is TRBJ1-2; D ambiguous. CDR3 size: 12 residues. Germline CDR1 is LNHNV and CDR2 is YYDKDF (reference sequence). Trimming stripped 3 bases from V and 8 bases from J, with 10 bases between. For the CDR3, the DNA is TGTGCCACCAGCAGCGACAAGGGAGGCTACACCTTC. Translating it yields CATSSDKGGYTF. The full variable domain, completed using reference TRBV15 and TRBJ1-2, is DAMVIQNPRYQVTQFGKPVTLSCSQTLNHNVMYWYQQKSSQAPKLLFHYYDKDFNNEADTPDNFQSRRPNTSFCFLDIRSPGLGDTAMYLCATSSDKGGYTFGSGTRLTVV.

CDR3 sequence: CASSFQSSITDTQYF. CDR3 in DNA: TGCGCCAGCAGCTTTCAGAGCAGTATCACAGATACGCAGTATTTT. The rearrangement uses TRBV5-1 and TRBJ2-3; the D is unclear. Trimming pared 2 bases from V and 2 bases from J, leaving 12 bases between. CDR3 length: 15 residues. CDR1 SGHRS and CDR2 YFSETQ come from the germline V gene.

The rearrangement joins TRBV14 to TRBJ2-7; TRBD2 matches 7 bases. V lost 7 bases to trimming and J lost 2 bases; unmatched junction nucleotides: 14. Germline V lookup: CDR1 SGHDN, CDR2 FVKESK. CDR3 length: 16 amino acids. For the CDR3, the DNA is TGTGCCAGCAAAAAAGGGGCCGCGGGGGAACCCTACGAGCAGTACTTC. It codes for CASKKGAAGEPYEQYF.

This clonotype appeared many times. The V call is TRBV7-2, the J call TRBJ2-5; TRBD1 is a possible D gene (6 bases). V gave up 1 base and J gave up 2 bases, with 14 bases separating them. The CDR3 runs 16 residues. Germline values: CDR1 SGHTA, CDR2 FQGNSA. DNA for the CDR3: TGTGCCAGCAGCTTAGGAGGGACACGGAATCAAGAGACCCAGTACTTC. It yields the protein CASSLGGTRNQETQYF.

This clonotype turned up a few times. The junction departs from germline at one end; a sequencing error may be responsible. V is TRBV10-3 and J is TRBJ2-7; 8 nucleotides agree with TRBD1. This CDR3 comprises 15 residues. Germline CDR1 reads ENHRY; CDR2 reads SYGVKD. In DNA form, the CDR3 reads TGTGCCAGCAGTTCAACCGACAGGGGTGGCTACGAGCAGTACTTC. Translated, it gives CASSSTDRGGYEQYF.

V usage is TRBV20-1 and J usage is TRBJ1-2; 8 bases fit TRBD1. Per the germline V gene, CDR1 is DFQATT and CDR2 is SNEGSKA (reference sequence). Losses at the gene ends were 6 bases for V and 3 bases for J; bases not matched to a gene: 6. The CDR3 totals 13 residues. CDR3 coding DNA: TGCAGTGCCGAGTTACAGGGGGACTATGGCTACACCTTC. Translated: CSAELQGDYGYTF.